The 25 T cell receptor delta chains below were found in one sample sequenced in a study of gamma-delta T cells after stem cell transplantation. TCRdb redid the clone calls on the RT-PCR reads with CATT. The sample lists 2,500 to 3,500 delta-chain clones, 4.5% to 6.5% occurring once. The specimen was gamma-delta T cells. The source of these receptors is a human donor. It is not recorded whose cells these are; they may come from a transplant donor.

Concerning this clone: Given a far larger clone just one base away, this is likely a sequencing read error. This chain connects TRDV2 to TRDJ3; TRDD3 matches at 9 bases. V dropped 0 bases and J dropped 0; count of bases not matched to a gene: 14. CDR1 is GEAIGNYY, CDR2 EKD, per germline. The CDR3 sequence is 22 residues long. CDR3 bases: TGTGCCTGTGACACCGCCTTCGCGTCTACTGGGGGACCCTCCTGGGACACCCGACAGATGTTTTTC. It encodes CACDTAFASTGGPSWDTRQMFF.

By share of the sample, this clone is medium-sized. The chain combines TRDV2 with TRDJ1; TRDD3 matches at 7 bases. With V trimmed by 3 bases and J by 4 bases, 16 bases remained unmatched. This CDR3 is 17 amino acids long. Germline CDR1 is GEAIGNYY and CDR2 is EKD. CDR3 DNA sequence: TGTGCCTGTGACTCAGTACTGGGGCAAGCCCGAGGCGATAAACTCATCTTT. It encodes CACDSVLGQARGDKLIF.

By its share, this clone is large. The rearrangement links TRDV2 to TRDJ1; 7 bases agree with TRDD3. CDR1 and CDR2 (germline): GEAIGNYY, EKD. Germline trimming cut 2 bases from V and 8 bases from J; bases unmatched to any gene: 28. The CDR3 extends over 20 amino acids. The CDR3 reads CACDNVAGGSEGTETEKLIF. The CDR3, as DNA: TGTGCCTGTGACAACGTGGCTGGGGGGTCAGAAGGGACCGAGACAGAGAAACTCATCTTT.

This clone qualifies as large. The V gene is TRDV2, the J gene TRDJ1, with 13 bases fitting TRDD3. The CDR3 length is 20 residues. The V segment lost 4 bases and the J segment 0 bases; nucleotides outside the gene matches: 16. Germline CDR1 GEAIGNYY, CDR2 EKD. CDR3 sequence: CACDPVLGDTEGKYTDKLIF. For the CDR3, the DNA is TGTGCCTGTGATCCCGTACTGGGGGATACGGAAGGGAAGTACACCGATAAACTCATCTTT.

Regarding this clone: The likely explanation is a read error, given a far larger clone one base away. The rearrangement uses TRDV2 and TRDJ2; TRDD3 matches 9 bases. The V gene's germline CDR1 is GEAIGNYY and CDR2 EKD. The CDR3 runs 17 residues. The CDR3 nucleotides read TGTGCCTGTGACCCGATTTGGGGGGATACTTTGACAGCACAACCCTTCTTT. The encoded protein is CACDPIWGDTLTAQPFF.

This clone appeared a few times. It is likely a read error: a sequence one base away is far more abundant. The rearrangement joins TRDV2 to TRDJ1, with D uncertain. Germline loops: CDR1 GEAIGNYY, CDR2 EKD. The CDR3 totals 13 residues. CDR3 region: CACDPLHTNKLIF. The CDR3 DNA reads TGTGCCTGTGACCCACTACACACCAATAAACTCATCTTT.

In this sample, this clone turned up a few times. Being one base from a much bigger clone, this may be a read error. This sample includes further DNA sequences coding for the same CDR3. The chain links TRDV2 to TRDJ1; D may be TRDD3 (6 bases). Looked up from germline, CDR1 is GEAIGNYY and CDR2 is EKD. The V and J ends lost 0 bases and 2 bases respectively, with 9 bases between them. This CDR3 contains 14 residues. The DNA for the CDR3 is TGTGCCTGTGACACCGTGGGGGCTACCGATAAACTCATCTTT. Translation gives CACDTVGATDKLIF.

Judged by abundance, this clone is medium-sized. The chain recombines TRDV1 with TRDJ1; 12 bases map to TRDD3. Germline assignment: CDR1 TSWWSYY and CDR2 QGS. Trimming removed 0 bases from V and 3 bases from J; junction bases left unmatched: 20. The CDR3 loop spans 22 amino acids. The CDR3 sequence: CALGELLLISRTGGYRPDKLIF. The CDR3 DNA is TGTGCTCTTGGGGAACTCCTCCTTATTTCCCGTACTGGGGGATACCGGCCCGATAAACTCATCTTT.

This clone is termed large. The chain is built from TRDV2 and TRDJ3, with TRDD3 matching over 13 bases. CDR3 size: 21 residues. Germline values: CDR1 GEAIGNYY, CDR2 EKD. The J segment lost 2 bases and the V segment lost 3 bases, leaving 12 bases of the junction unmatched. The CDR3 nucleotides read TGTGCCTGTGACGCCACGAGTACTGGGGGATACGTAGCCTGGGACACCCGACAGATGTTTTTC. This sequence encodes CACDATSTGGYVAWDTRQMFF.

Note on this clone: A much larger clone lies one base from this, so it may be a read error. The V gene is TRDV2, the J gene TRDJ1; 13 nucleotides agree with TRDD3. The J segment lost 2 bases and the V segment lost 3 bases, leaving 23 bases of the junction unmatched. The CDR3 extends over 22 amino acids. The germline gives CDR1 GEAIGNYY, CDR2 EKD. CDR3 loop: CACDGLPQGTGGYAYETDKLIF. The DNA of the CDR3 is TGTGCCTGTGACGGCCTCCCCCAGGGAACTGGGGGATACGCGTATGAGACCGATAAACTCATCTTT.

Concerning this clone: With only one base between it and a far larger clone, this is likely a read error. The rearrangement uses TRDV2 and TRDJ1; the match to TRDD3 covers 9 bases. J was trimmed by 1 base and V by 2 bases; bases with no gene match: 19. CDR3 length: 20 residues. Germline V lookup: CDR1 GEAIGNYY, CDR2 EKD. The CDR3 DNA is TGTGCCTGTGACAAGTTAGGTGCTGGGGGATCAGCGACGTGCACCGATAAACTCATCTTT. This translates into CACDKLGAGGSATCTDKLIF.

This clone is medium-sized. The rearrangement uses TRDV2 and TRDJ1; 12 bases align to TRDD3. J was trimmed by 3 bases and V by 4 bases; bases with no gene match: 17. This CDR3 contains 19 residues. Germline V CDR1 and CDR2: GEAIGNYY, EKD. CDR3 DNA sequence: TGTGCCTGTGATAACTTGGGAGTACTGGGGGATACACTCGCCGATAAACTCATCTTT. It is translated as CACDNLGVLGDTLADKLIF.

By sample share, this clone is large. Distinct nucleotide sequences in the sample also encode this CDR3. The rearrangement links TRDV2 to TRDJ3, with 8 bases lining up with TRDD3. With V trimmed by 2 bases and J by 0 bases, 23 bases remained unmatched. CDR3 size: 24 residues. Germline assignment: CDR1 GEAIGNYY and CDR2 EKD. The CDR3 nucleotides read TGTGCCTGTGACAGCGTATCCCGTGGGGGATCTCCGTCTCGAAGCTCCTGGGACACCCGACAGATGTTTTTC. Translation gives CACDSVSRGGSPSRSSWDTRQMFF.

This clone was counted only a few times. One base separates it from a far larger clone, so it is likely a read error. Distinct nucleotide sequences in the sample also encode this CDR3. This chain connects TRDV2 to TRDJ1, with TRDD3 matching over 9 bases. Germline CDR1 reads GEAIGNYY; CDR2 reads EKD. The CDR3 sequence is 15 residues long. As DNA, the CDR3 is TGTGCTTGTGAAAGACTGGGGGACACCCCCGATAAACTCATCTTT. This translates into CACERLGDTPDKLIF.

This clone has only a few counts. The TCRdb protein comes from a much larger clone and disagrees with this DNA's translation at residue 6, likely due to a read error; the protein given here is derived from the DNA. This chain joins TRDV2 and TRDJ1; 7 bases align to TRDD3. Germline CDR1 is GEAIGNYY and CDR2 is EKD. The CDR3 covers 19 residues. J lost 1 base, V lost 3 bases, and 19 bases had no gene match. CDR3 loop: CACDSHPAGDPTSTDKLIF. CDR3 nucleotide sequence: TGTGCCTGTGACTCCCATCCTGCGGGGGATCCGACTTCCACCGATAAACTCATCTTT.

In regard to this clone: With a far larger clone one base away, a read error is the likely cause. Other nucleotide sequences in the sample specify the same CDR3. The chain links TRDV2 to TRDJ1; 8 bases are shared with TRDD3. CDR3 length: 16 amino acids. The germline CDR1 and CDR2 sequences are GEAIGNYY and EKD. The CDR3 DNA reads as TGCGCCTGTGACATACTGGGGGCCGTGTACACCGATAAACTCATCTTT. It specifies CACDILGAVYTDKLIF.

The chain carries TRDV1 and TRDJ1; 10 bases are shared with TRDD3. V gave up 0 bases and J gave up 1 base; unmatched junction bases: 14. There are 20 residues in the CDR3. The germline CDR1 and CDR2 sequences are TSWWSYY and QGS. CDR3 DNA: TGTGCTCTTGGGGAACTTCTCCCGCTGACTGGGGGATGGGGCACCGATAAACTCATCTTT. This gives the protein CALGELLPLTGGWGTDKLIF.

This clone appeared a few times. Possible read error: a much larger clone is one base away. The chain has TRDV2 and TRDJ1; the match to TRDD3 covers 8 bases. Trimming cost V 3 bases and J 1 base; bases outside gene matches: 12. The CDR3 is made up of 17 amino acids. CDR1 is GEAIGNYY and CDR2 is EKD in the germline V gene. The CDR3 region has the DNA TGTGCCTGTGACGTACTGGGGGCTACGCAAATCACCGATAAACTCATCTTT. It specifies CACDVLGATQITDKLIF.

This clone was observed a few times. A much bigger clone sits one base away, suggesting this may be a read error. The genes are TRDV2 and TRDJ4; a weak D match, TRDD3 (6 bases). CDR1 is GEAIGNYY, CDR2 EKD, per germline. The ends were cut back, 5 bases at V and 3 bases at J, with 30 bases in the middle. The CDR3 contains 18 residues. DNA of the CDR3: TGTGCCTGTGGCGACCTTCGGAGCTTTAGGGGGGACCAGGGACCCCTGATCTTT. This gives the protein CACGDLRSFRGDQGPLIF.

By share, this clone counts as large (0.1 to 1%). The same CDR3 arises from other DNA sequences in this sample as well. This CDR3 is CACDQVLGDKALTAQLFF. The CDR3 nucleotides read TGTGCCTGTGACCAAGTACTGGGGGATAAAGCTTTGACAGCACAACTCTTCTTT. This chain links TRDV2 with TRDJ2; TRDD3 aligns across 11 bases. CDR1 and CDR2 from the germline V gene are GEAIGNYY and EKD. The V gene end was trimmed by 3 bases and the J gene end by 0 bases; junction bases not matched to a gene: 8. This CDR3 is built from 18 residues.

By share, this clone ranks as large. The V gene is TRDV2, the J gene TRDJ1; D is unclear. Deletions cut 0 bases from V and 1 base from J, with 14 bases between. This CDR3 contains 16 residues. Germline V lookup: CDR1 GEAIGNYY, CDR2 EKD. In DNA, the CDR3 is TGTGCCTGTGACACCGTCTCCCCGGGGTCCACCGATAAACTCATCTTT. As protein: CACDTVSPGSTDKLIF.

This clone is labeled as medium-sized (0.01 to 0.1%). One end of the junction varies from germline; a read error may be responsible. Distinct nucleotide sequences in the sample also encode this CDR3. V gene TRDV2 combines with J gene TRDJ1; weak D call: TRDD2 (5 bases). Germline-derived CDR1 and CDR2 are GEAIGNYY and EKD. The CDR3 runs to 19 residues. CDR3: CACDPIPPRGTPSTDKLIF. CDR3 DNA sequence: TGCGCCTGTGACCCGATTCCTCCAAGGGGTACCCCTTCTACCGATAAACTCATCTTT.

The chain combines TRDV1 with TRDJ1, with 9 bases lining up with TRDD3. The germline CDR1 and CDR2 sequences are TSWWSYY and QGS. The CDR3 contains 26 residues. Trimming removed 2 bases from V and 2 bases from J; junction bases left unmatched: 36. In nucleotides, the CDR3 is TGTGCTCTTGGGGAAACGACCTACTCATCTCAACTGGGGGACCCTCCATCATGGATTGGGACCGATAAACTCATCTTT. Amino acid sequence: CALGETTYSSQLGDPPSWIGTDKLIF.

This clone is classed as large. The same CDR3 also results from other DNA sequences found in this sample. The rearrangement joins TRDV2 to TRDJ1, with TRDD3 matching 12 bases. This CDR3 comprises 21 residues. Germline assignment: CDR1 GEAIGNYY and CDR2 EKD. The ends lost 0 bases at V and 0 bases at J; junction bases unmatched: 16. The CDR3 DNA reads as TGTGCCTGTGACACCGTACCTGGGGGATACGAAGATGAAGGTAACACCGATAAACTCATCTTT. Residues: CACDTVPGGYEDEGNTDKLIF.

As to this clone: The TCRdb record carries a much larger clone's protein, which differs from this DNA's translation at residue 9; a read error is the likely cause, and the protein listed here is the DNA translation. This chain uses TRDV2 with TRDJ1; tentative D call: TRDD3 (6 bases). The CDR3 has 19 residues. Per the germline V gene, CDR1 is GEAIGNYY and CDR2 is EKD. The V and J ends lost 0 bases and 2 bases respectively, with 24 bases between them. The CDR3: CACDTVRGRYAIQTDKLIF. The CDR3 region has the DNA TGTGCCTGTGACACCGTCCGTGGGAGATACGCCATCCAGACCGATAAACTCATCTTT.